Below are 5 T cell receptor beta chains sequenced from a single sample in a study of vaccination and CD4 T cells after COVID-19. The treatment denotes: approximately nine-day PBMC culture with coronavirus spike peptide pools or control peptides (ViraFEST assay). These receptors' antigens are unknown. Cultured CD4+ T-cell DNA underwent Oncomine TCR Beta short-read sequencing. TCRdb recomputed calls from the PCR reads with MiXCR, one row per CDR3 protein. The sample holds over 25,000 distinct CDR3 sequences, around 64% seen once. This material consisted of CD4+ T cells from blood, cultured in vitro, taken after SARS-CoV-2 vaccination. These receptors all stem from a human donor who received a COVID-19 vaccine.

The CDR3 sequence: CASSSNRGLGGYTF. As DNA, the CDR3 is TGTGCCAGCAGTTCTAACAGGGGGCTTGGTGGCTACACCTTC. The rearrangement uses TRBV28 and TRBJ1-2; 9 bases agree with TRBD1. CDR3 length equals 14 residues. J lost 7 bases, V lost 4 bases, and 7 bases had no gene match. Germline-derived CDR1 and CDR2 are MDHEN and SYDVKM.

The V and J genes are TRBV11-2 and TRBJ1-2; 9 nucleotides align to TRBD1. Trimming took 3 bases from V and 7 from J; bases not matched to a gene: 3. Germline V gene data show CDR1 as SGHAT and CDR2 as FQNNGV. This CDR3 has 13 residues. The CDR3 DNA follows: TGTGCCAGCAGCTTGCTGACAGGGGGTGGCTACACCTTC. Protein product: CASSLLTGGGYTF.

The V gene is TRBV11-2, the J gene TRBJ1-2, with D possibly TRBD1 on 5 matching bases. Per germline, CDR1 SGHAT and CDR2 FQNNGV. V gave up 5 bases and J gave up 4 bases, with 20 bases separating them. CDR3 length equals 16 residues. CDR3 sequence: CASSTARQRELYGYTF. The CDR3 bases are TGTGCCAGCAGCACAGCCCGACAGCGCGAGCTCTATGGCTACACCTTC.

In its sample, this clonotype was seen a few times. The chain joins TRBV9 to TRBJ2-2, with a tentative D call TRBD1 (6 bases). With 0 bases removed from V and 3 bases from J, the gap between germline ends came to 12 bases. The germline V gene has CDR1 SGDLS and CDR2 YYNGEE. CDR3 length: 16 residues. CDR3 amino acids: CASSVDPRTDTGELFF. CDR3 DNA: TGTGCCAGCAGCGTAGATCCCAGGACAGACACCGGGGAGCTGTTTTTT.

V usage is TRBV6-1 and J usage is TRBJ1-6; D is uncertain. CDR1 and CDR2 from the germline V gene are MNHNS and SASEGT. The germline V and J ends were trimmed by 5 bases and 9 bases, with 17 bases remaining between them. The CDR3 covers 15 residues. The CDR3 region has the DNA TGTGCCAGCAGTCCTGGGCCCAGCGAAGGTTCACCCCTCCACTTT. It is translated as CASSPGPSEGSPLHF.